This TCR beta chain was captured by sequencing in a study of blood T cell repertoires in COVID-19. Across the study: COVID-19 samples, acute and convalescent, were from the United States, Italy and Spain. PBMCs, B-cell-depleted T cells, or T cells provided the cDNA or gDNA that made up the material.

From germline, CDR1 is LNHNV and CDR2 YYDKDF (reference sequence). CDR3 length: 12 residues. The V gene lost 3 bases and the J gene lost 5 bases, with 7 bases spanning the gap. Original processing notes: Using reference gene primer amplification, nucleated cell counts were estimated. Here immunoSEQ multiplex PCR was the method, and the copy in TCRdb shows in-frame clones only, minus some. That table is the source of V, J and clone size, and D and trimming were worked out from the DNA. Of about 80,000 clones listed, approximately 84% are singletons. This clone was recorded once. The specimen sequenced was peripheral blood. This sequence joins TRBV15 and TRBJ2-5; perhaps TRBD1 as D (6 bases). This clonotype was obtained from a human donor in a cohort sampled during active COVID-19. The CDR3 region has the DNA TGTGCCACCAGCAGCAGGGGTGAGACCCAGTACTTC. Protein product: CATSSRGETQYF.